What follows is one TCR beta chain and its context. How the authors handled the data: Estimated nucleated cell counts came from reference gene primer amplification. Clones were sequenced by immunoSEQ multiplex PCR, and TCRdb holds only the in-frame ones, with some missing. The V and J calls and clone size are taken from that table; D and trimming were inferred from the DNA. Here the sample spans approximately 340,000 clones, about 86% being singletons. Germline V gives CDR1 ENHRY, CDR2 SYGVKD. V lost 3 bases, J lost 1 base, and 18 bases lay in between. The CDR3 contains 17 residues. This sample is part of a study of blood T cell repertoires in COVID-19. Study-wide context: Whether acute or convalescent, the COVID-19 samples came from the United States, Italy and Spain. In each case, the material was cDNA or gDNA derived from T cells, B-cell-depleted T cells, or PBMCs.

Material: peripheral blood. V usage is TRBV10-3 and J usage is TRBJ1-2; weak D call: TRBD1 (5 bases). This sequence originates from a young man with active or convalescent COVID-19. The CDR3 loop reads CAISEWGTGAHNYGYTF. DNA of the CDR3: TGTGCCATCAGTGAATGGGGAACAGGCGCTCATAACTATGGCTACACCTTC.